The 9 T cell receptor beta chains below come from one sample, sequenced in a study of cytomegalovirus exposure and HLA in healthy donors. The table came from immunoSEQ multiplex PCR; TCRdb's copy has only in-frame clones and leaves some out. The sample includes over 110,000 clones, about 87% of them seen just once. The sample was PBMCs. The receptors here all came from a man aged 18 to 30 in good health and CMV-seropositive.

V gene TRBV19 combines with J gene TRBJ2-1, with 7 bases matching TRBD2. CDR3 size: 19 residues. After removal of 3 bases from V and 0 bases from J, the junction contained 14 bases not matched to a gene. From germline, CDR1 is LNHDA and CDR2 SQIVND (reference sequence). CDR3: CASSIRYIAGRSSYNEQFF. The CDR3 DNA sequence: TGTGCCAGTAGTATCCGATATATTGCCGGGAGGAGCTCCTACAATGAGCAGTTCTTC. Complete variable domain (other parts from reference TRBV19 and TRBJ2-1): DGGITQSPKYLFRKEGQNVTLSCEQNLNHDAMYWYRQDPGQGLRLIYYSQIVNDFQKGDIAEGYSVSREKKESFPLTVTSAQKNPTAFYLCASSIRYIAGRSSYNEQFFGPGTRLTVL.

This clone was counted a few times. This chain connects TRBV6-5 to TRBJ1-1; maybe TRBD1 (6 bases). The germline V gene encodes CDR1 MNHEY and CDR2 SVGAGI. The CDR3 consists of 14 residues. The V end lost 6 bases, the J end lost 0 bases, and 11 bases lay between the germline ends. The DNA for the CDR3 is TGTGCCAGCAGATCGACAGGTATGAACACTGAAGCTTTCTTT. It is translated as CASRSTGMNTEAFF.

In its sample, this clone was seen a few times. Written as DNA, the CDR3 is TGTGCCTGGAGTCCAGGGTTTAAGGGCAATCAGCCCCAGCATTTT. It yields the protein CAWSPGFKGNQPQHF. The V call is TRBV30, the J call TRBJ1-5, with a possible D match to TRBD1 (5 bases). The germline gives CDR1 GTSNPN, CDR2 SVGIG (reference sequence). The CDR3 is made up of 15 amino acids. V lost 2 bases and J 2 bases, leaving 13 bases between the germline ends.

This chain links TRBV30 with TRBJ2-7; 10 nucleotides line up with TRBD1. Germline assignment: CDR1 GTSNPN and CDR2 SVGIG (reference sequence). V shed 5 bases, J shed 2 bases, and the junction held 6 bases outside the gene matches. The CDR3 has 14 amino acids. The CDR3 loop is CAWGIGQGAYEQYF. The CDR3 coding sequence is TGTGCCTGGGGCATCGGACAGGGGGCCTACGAGCAGTACTTC.

V is TRBV7-2 and J is TRBJ2-1; 9 bases match TRBD1. Unmatched junction bases numbered 14, after V lost 6 bases and J lost 11 bases. The CDR3 consists of 15 residues. In germline, CDR1 is SGHTA, CDR2 FQGNSA. CDR3 sequence: CASSTGGLAAGKQFF. The CDR3 coding sequence is TGTGCCAGCAGTACAGGGGGCCTAGCGGCAGGAAAGCAGTTCTTC.

CDR3 nucleotides: TGTGCCAGCAGCTTGGGAGGTCAGGGATTTTACGAGCAGTACTTC. Translating it yields CASSLGGQGFYEQYF. The genes are TRBV5-6 and TRBJ2-7; tentative D call: TRBD1 (5 bases). Trimming cost V 0 bases and J 4 bases, with 14 bases left between them. Germline lookup yields CDR1 SGHDT and CDR2 YYEEEE. The CDR3 runs to 15 residues.

This sequence joins TRBV9 and TRBJ2-7, with a weak D call TRBD2 (6 bases). With 5 bases removed from V and 2 bases from J, the gap between germline ends came to 14 bases. Germline V gene sequence: CDR1 SGDLS, CDR2 YYNGEE. This CDR3 has 14 amino acids. The CDR3 DNA reads as TGTGCCAGCAGTCCTGGGACTTCCCCCTACGAGCAGTACTTC. This translates into CASSPGTSPYEQYF.

The chain joins TRBV7-6 to TRBJ1-1; no reliable D call. Trimming took off 2 bases at V and 1 base at J, with 11 bases between the two ends. The CDR3 covers 15 residues. Germline values: CDR1 SGHVS, CDR2 FNYEAQ. In DNA form, the CDR3 reads TGTGCCAGCAGCTTATCGTTTACAGAGAACACTGAAGCTTTCTTT. Protein product: CASSLSFTENTEAFF.

This sequence joins TRBV19 and TRBJ1-5; D is uncertain. V shed 7 bases and J shed 0 bases, with 10 bases lying between them. The CDR3 is made up of 14 amino acids. Germline V CDR1 and CDR2: LNHDA, SQIVND (reference sequence). The CDR3 loop reads CASTPGNSNQPQHF. The CDR3 DNA follows: TGTGCCAGTACCCCGGGAAATAGCAATCAGCCCCAGCATTTT.